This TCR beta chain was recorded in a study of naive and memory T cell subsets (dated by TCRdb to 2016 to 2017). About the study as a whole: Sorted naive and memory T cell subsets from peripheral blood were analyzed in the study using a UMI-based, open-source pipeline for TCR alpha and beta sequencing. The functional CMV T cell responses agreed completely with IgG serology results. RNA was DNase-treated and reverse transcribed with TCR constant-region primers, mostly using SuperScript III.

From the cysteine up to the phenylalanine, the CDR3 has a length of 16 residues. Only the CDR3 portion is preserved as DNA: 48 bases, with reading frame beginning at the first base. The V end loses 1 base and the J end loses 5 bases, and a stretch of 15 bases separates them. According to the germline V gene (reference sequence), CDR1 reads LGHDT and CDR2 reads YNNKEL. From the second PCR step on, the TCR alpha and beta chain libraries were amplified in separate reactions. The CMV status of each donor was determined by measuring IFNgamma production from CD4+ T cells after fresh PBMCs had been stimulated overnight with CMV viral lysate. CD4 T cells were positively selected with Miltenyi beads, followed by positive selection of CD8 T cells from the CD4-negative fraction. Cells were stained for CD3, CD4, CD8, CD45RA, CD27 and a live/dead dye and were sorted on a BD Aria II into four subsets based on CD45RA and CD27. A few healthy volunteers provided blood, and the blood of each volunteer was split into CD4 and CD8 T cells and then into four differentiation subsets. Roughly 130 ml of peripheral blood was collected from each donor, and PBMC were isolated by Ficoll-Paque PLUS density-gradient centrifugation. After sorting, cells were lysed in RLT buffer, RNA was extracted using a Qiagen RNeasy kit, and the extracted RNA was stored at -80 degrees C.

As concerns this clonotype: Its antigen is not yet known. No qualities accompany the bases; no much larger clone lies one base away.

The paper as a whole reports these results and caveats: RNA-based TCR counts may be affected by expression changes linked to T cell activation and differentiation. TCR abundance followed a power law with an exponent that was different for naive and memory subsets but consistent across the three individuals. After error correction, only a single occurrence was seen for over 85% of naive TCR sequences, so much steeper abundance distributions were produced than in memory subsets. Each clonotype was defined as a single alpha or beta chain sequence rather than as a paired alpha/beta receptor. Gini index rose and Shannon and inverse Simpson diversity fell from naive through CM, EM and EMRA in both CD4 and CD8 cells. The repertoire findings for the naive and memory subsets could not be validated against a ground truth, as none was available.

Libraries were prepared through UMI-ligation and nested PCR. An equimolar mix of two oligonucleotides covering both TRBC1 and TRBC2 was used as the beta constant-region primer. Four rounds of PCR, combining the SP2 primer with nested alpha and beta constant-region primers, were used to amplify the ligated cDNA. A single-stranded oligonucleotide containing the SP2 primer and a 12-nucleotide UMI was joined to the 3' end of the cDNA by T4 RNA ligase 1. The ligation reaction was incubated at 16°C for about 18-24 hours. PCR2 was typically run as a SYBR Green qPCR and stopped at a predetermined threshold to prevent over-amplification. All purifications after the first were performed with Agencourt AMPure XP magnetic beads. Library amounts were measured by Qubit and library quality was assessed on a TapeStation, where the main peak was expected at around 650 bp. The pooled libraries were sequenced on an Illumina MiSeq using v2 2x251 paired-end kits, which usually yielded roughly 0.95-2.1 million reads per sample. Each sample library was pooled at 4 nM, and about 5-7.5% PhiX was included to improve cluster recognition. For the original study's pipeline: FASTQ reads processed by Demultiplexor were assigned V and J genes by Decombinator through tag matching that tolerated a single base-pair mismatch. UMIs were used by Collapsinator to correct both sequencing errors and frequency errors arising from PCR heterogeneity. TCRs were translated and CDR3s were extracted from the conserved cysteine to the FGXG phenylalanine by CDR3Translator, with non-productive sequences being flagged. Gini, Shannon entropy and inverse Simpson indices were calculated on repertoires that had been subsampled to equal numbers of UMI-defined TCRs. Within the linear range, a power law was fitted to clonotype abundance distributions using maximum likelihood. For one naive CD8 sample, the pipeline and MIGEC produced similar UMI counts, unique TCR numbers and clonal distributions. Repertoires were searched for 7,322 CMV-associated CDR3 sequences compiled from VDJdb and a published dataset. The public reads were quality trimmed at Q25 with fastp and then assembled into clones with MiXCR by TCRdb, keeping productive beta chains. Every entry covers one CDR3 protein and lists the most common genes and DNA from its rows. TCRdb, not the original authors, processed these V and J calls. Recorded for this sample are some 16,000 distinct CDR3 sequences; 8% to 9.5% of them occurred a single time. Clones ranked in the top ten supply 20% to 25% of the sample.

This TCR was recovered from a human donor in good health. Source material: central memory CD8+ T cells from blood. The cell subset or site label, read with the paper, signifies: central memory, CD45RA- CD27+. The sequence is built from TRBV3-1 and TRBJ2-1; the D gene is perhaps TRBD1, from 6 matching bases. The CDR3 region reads CASSQANRVTDNEQFF. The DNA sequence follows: TGTGCCAGCAGCCAAGCAAACAGGGTTACGGACAATGAGCAGTTCTTC.